A selection of T cell receptor beta chains follows, all from one sample in a study of blood T cell repertoires in COVID-19. Sequenced by immunoSEQ multiplex PCR; TCRdb stores in-frame clones only, minus some. Seen here are 80,000 or so clones, 75% to 90% observed once, and the top ten hold 18%. Source material: peripheral blood. These receptors came from a human donor in a cohort sampled during active COVID-19. The CDR3 runs from the conserved cysteine through the conserved F or W. Fields, in order: J gene, CDR3 length, V gene, D gene, clone size, CDR3 protein, CDR3 DNA. D genes are given only for firm matches. Where a row states a size, it is once, few, many or the class of an expanded clone; other rows omit it.

j_gene: TRBJ1-1
len: 14
v_gene: TRBV7-2
d_gene: TRBD1
abundance: NA
CDR3aa: CASRRQGMDTEAFF
CDR3nt: TGTGCCAGCAGGCGACAGGGGATGGATACTGAAGCTTTCTTT

j_gene: TRBJ1-5
len: 15
v_gene: TRBV19
d_gene: NA
abundance: NA
CDR3aa: CASSNARASNQPQHF
CDR3nt: TGTGCCAGTAGTAATGCGAGGGCTAGCAATCAGCCCCAGCATTTT

j_gene: TRBJ2-2
len: 14
v_gene: TRBV28
d_gene: NA
abundance: NA
CDR3aa: CASSWARHTGELFF
CDR3nt: TGTGCCAGCAGTTGGGCCAGGCACACCGGGGAGCTGTTTTTT

j_gene: TRBJ2-1
len: 15
v_gene: TRBV9
d_gene: TRBD2
abundance: NA
CDR3aa: CASSAGTSGYNEQFF
CDR3nt: TGTGCCAGCAGCGCTGGGACTAGCGGATACAATGAGCAGTTCTTC

j_gene: TRBJ2-7
len: 11
v_gene: TRBV6-5
d_gene: NA
abundance: NA
CDR3aa: CASSYSNEQYF
CDR3nt: TGTGCCAGCAGTTACTCCAACGAGCAGTACTTC

j_gene: TRBJ2-6
len: 17
v_gene: TRBV6-4
d_gene: NA
abundance: NA
CDR3aa: CASSDTTGISGANVLTF
CDR3nt: TGTGCCAGCAGTGACACCACAGGCATCTCTGGGGCCAACGTCCTGACTTTC

j_gene: TRBJ2-3
len: 14
v_gene: TRBV3-1/TRBV3-2
d_gene: NA
abundance: NA
CDR3aa: CASSLGGEADTQYF
CDR3nt: TGTGCCAGCAGCCTCGGAGGGGAGGCAGATACGCAGTATTTT

j_gene: TRBJ1-2
len: 15
v_gene: TRBV10-3
d_gene: TRBD1
abundance: NA
CDR3aa: CAISGAATGFYGYTF
CDR3nt: TGTGCCATCAGCGGTGCCGCGACAGGGTTCTATGGCTACACCTTC

j_gene: TRBJ1-6
len: 16
v_gene: TRBV29-1
d_gene: TRBD1
abundance: NA
CDR3aa: CSVDSGGQGVNSPLHF
CDR3nt: TGCAGCGTTGACTCCGGGGGACAGGGGGTAAATTCACCCCTCCACTTT

j_gene: TRBJ2-3
len: 16
v_gene: TRBV5-6
d_gene: TRBD2
abundance: NA
CDR3aa: CASSVGPGGGSDTQYF
CDR3nt: TGTGCCAGCAGTGTCGGCCCGGGAGGAGGTTCTGATACGCAGTATTTT

j_gene: TRBJ1-2
len: 15
v_gene: TRBV9
d_gene: NA
abundance: once
CDR3aa: CASSVDLEAGYGYTF
CDR3nt: TGTGCCAGCAGCGTAGATCTAGAGGCTGGCTATGGCTACACCTTC

j_gene: TRBJ2-7
len: 13
v_gene: TRBV10-2
d_gene: NA
abundance: NA
CDR3aa: CASSKDRLAEQYF
CDR3nt: TGCGCCAGCAGTAAAGACAGGCTGGCCGAGCAGTACTTC

j_gene: TRBJ2-3
len: 11
v_gene: TRBV5-8
d_gene: NA
abundance: NA
CDR3aa: CASRTPGTQYF
CDR3nt: TGTGCCAGCAGGACACCTGGTACGCAGTATTTT

j_gene: TRBJ1-2
len: 13
v_gene: TRBV6-1
d_gene: TRBD1
abundance: once
CDR3aa: CASSETGRNGYTF
CDR3nt: TGTGCCAGCAGTGAGACAGGGAGGAATGGCTACACCTTC

j_gene: TRBJ1-5
len: 17
v_gene: TRBV19
d_gene: TRBD1
abundance: NA
CDR3aa: CASSARTGTHSNQPQHF
CDR3nt: TGTGCCAGTAGTGCCCGGACAGGGACCCATAGCAATCAGCCCCAGCATTTT

j_gene: TRBJ1-5
len: 16
v_gene: TRBV10-3
d_gene: NA
abundance: NA
CDR3aa: CAIKEGGRDSNQPQHF
CDR3nt: TGTGCCATCAAGGAGGGTGGACGGGATAGCAATCAGCCCCAGCATTTT

j_gene: TRBJ2-4
len: 13
v_gene: TRBV7-9
d_gene: TRBD2
abundance: NA
CDR3aa: CASSLDASGEKYF
CDR3nt: TGTGCCAGCAGCTTAGATGCTAGCGGGGAAAAGTACTTC

j_gene: TRBJ2-7
len: 14
v_gene: TRBV4-3
d_gene: NA
abundance: NA
CDR3aa: CASRASLSSYEQYF
CDR3nt: TGCGCCAGCAGGGCTAGTCTAAGCTCCTACGAGCAGTACTTC

j_gene: TRBJ1-2
len: 11
v_gene: TRBV27
d_gene: NA
abundance: NA
CDR3aa: CASSTGYGYTF
CDR3nt: TGTGCCAGCTCTACAGGGTATGGCTACACCTTC

j_gene: TRBJ1-4
len: 15
v_gene: TRBV4-3
d_gene: TRBD1
abundance: NA
CDR3aa: CASSPRGTGDEKLFF
CDR3nt: TGCGCCAGCAGCCCCCGGGGGACAGGTGATGAAAAACTGTTTTTT

j_gene: TRBJ2-3
len: 14
v_gene: TRBV24-1
d_gene: TRBD1
abundance: NA
CDR3aa: CATDRGPGTDTQYF
CDR3nt: TGTGCCACCGACAGGGGTCCTGGCACAGATACGCAGTATTTT

j_gene: TRBJ2-1
len: 18
v_gene: TRBV24-1
d_gene: NA
abundance: NA
CDR3aa: CATSDPIAPGFSYNEQFF
CDR3nt: TGTGCCACCAGTGATCCAATAGCCCCCGGTTTCTCCTACAATGAGCAGTTCTTC

j_gene: TRBJ1-5
len: 14
v_gene: TRBV6-5
d_gene: TRBD1
abundance: NA
CDR3aa: CASSYSGQGVPQHF
CDR3nt: TGTGCCAGCAGTTACTCGGGGCAGGGGGTACCCCAGCATTTT

j_gene: TRBJ2-2
len: 15
v_gene: TRBV6-5
d_gene: TRBD2
abundance: once
CDR3aa: CASHPRLAGAGELFF
CDR3nt: TGTGCCAGCCACCCCCGACTAGCGGGAGCCGGGGAGCTGTTTTTT

j_gene: TRBJ2-7
len: 18
v_gene: TRBV9
d_gene: NA
abundance: once
CDR3aa: CASSVAPLAGTGIYEQYF
CDR3nt: TGTGCCAGCAGCGTAGCCCCACTTGCGGGAACCGGGATATACGAGCAGTACTTC

j_gene: TRBJ2-1
len: 14
v_gene: TRBV14
d_gene: NA
abundance: NA
CDR3aa: CASSQQDFGDEQFF
CDR3nt: TGTGCCAGCAGCCAACAAGATTTCGGGGATGAGCAGTTCTTC